The 19 T cell receptor beta chains listed next were all sequenced from one sample in a study of T cell responses to AZD1222 COVID-19 vaccine. The table came from immunoSEQ multiplex PCR; TCRdb's copy has only in-frame clones and leaves some out. The sample lists tens of thousands of clones; 65% to 90% were seen once. Sequenced material: peripheral blood, taken on day 0 of AZD1222 vaccination. The source is an adult in good health.

This clone appeared a single time. The J gene is TRBJ2-2, the V gene TRBV19, with D possibly being TRBD2 (6 bases). There are 13 residues in the CDR3. Germline lookup yields CDR1 LNHDA and CDR2 SQIVND (reference sequence). The CDR3 here is CVSGELGTGELFF. In DNA, the CDR3 is TGTGTTTCGGGGGAATTAGGGACCGGGGAGCTGTTTTTT.

The chain carries TRBV27 and TRBJ2-3, with TRBD1 matching 7 bases. The CDR3 spans 15 residues. Germline CDR1 reads MNHEY; CDR2 reads SMNVEV (reference sequence). J gave up 5 bases and V 3 bases, and 8 bases lay outside the gene matches. The chain's CDR3 is CASSFRQGYLDTQYF. CDR3 bases: TGTGCCAGCAGTTTCAGACAGGGTTATTTAGATACGCAGTATTTT.

The rearrangement joins TRBV7-8 to TRBJ2-7, with 9 bases matching TRBD1. The CDR3 runs 17 residues. Germline V gives CDR1 SGHVS, CDR2 FQNEAQ. The trim removed 4 bases at V and 2 bases at J, leaving 12 bases unmatched. In DNA, the CDR3 is TGTGCCAGCAGCTCCCCGGGACAGGGTATAAGCACCTACGAGCAGTACTTC. This gives the protein CASSSPGQGISTYEQYF.

This clone rates as medium-sized. The DNA of the CDR3 is TGTGCCAGCAGCTTGGGGTTAGCTCGCGGGGAGCTGTTTTTT. Its protein is CASSLGLARGELFF. The V and J genes are TRBV5-6 and TRBJ2-2; D gene uncertain. V lost 0 bases, J lost 7 bases, and 10 bases lay in between. Germline CDR1 is SGHDT and CDR2 is YYEEEE. The CDR3 runs to 14 residues.

The rearrangement links TRBV9 to TRBJ2-1; D not resolved. V was pared by 0 bases and J by 2 bases, with 9 bases between. The germline CDR1 and CDR2 sequences are SGDLS and YYNGEE. The CDR3 extends over 15 amino acids. The CDR3 protein is CASSVEGRPYNEQFF. The CDR3 nucleotides are TGTGCCAGCAGCGTAGAGGGCAGGCCCTACAATGAGCAGTTCTTC.

The CDR3 sequence: CASSLSRYTDTQYF. The CDR3 coding sequence is TGTGCCAGCAGCTTAAGCAGGTACACAGATACGCAGTATTTT. The chain combines TRBV7-2 with TRBJ2-3; no clear D. The germline V gene has CDR1 SGHTA and CDR2 FQGNSA. The CDR3 has 14 amino acids. The germline V and J ends were trimmed by 2 bases and 2 bases, with 8 bases remaining between them.

The chain joins TRBV29-1 to TRBJ1-1, with D uncertain. Deletions cut 8 bases from V and 5 bases from J, with 24 bases between. The CDR3 is made up of 15 amino acids. Germline lookup yields CDR1 SQVTM and CDR2 ANQGSEA. The CDR3 sequence: CSSYPQVGVSTEAFF. The CDR3 region has the DNA TGCAGCTCTTACCCGCAGGTCGGGGTGAGTACTGAAGCTTTCTTT. Full variable domain (outside the CDR3, taken from reference TRBV29-1 and TRBJ1-1): SAVISQKPSRDICQRGTSLTIQCQVDSQVTMMFWYRQQPGQSLTLIATANQGSEATYESGFVIDKFPISRPNLTFSTLTVSNMSPEDSSIYLCSSYPQVGVSTEAFFGQGTRLTVV.

V is TRBV30 and J is TRBJ2-7; TRBD1 aligns across 10 bases. Trimming cost V 0 bases and J 2 bases; bases outside gene matches: 1. The germline gives CDR1 GTSNPN, CDR2 SVGIG (reference sequence). The CDR3 loop spans 14 amino acids. The CDR3 protein is CAWSVGTGAYEQYF. The CDR3 bases are TGTGCCTGGAGTGTAGGGACAGGGGCCTACGAGCAGTACTTC. Combining the CDR3 with reference TRBV30 and TRBJ2-7 gives the whole variable domain SQTIHQWPATLVQPVGSPLSLECTVEGTSNPNLYWYRQAAGRGLQLLFYSVGIGQISSEVPQNLSASRPQDRQFILSSKKLLLSDSGFYLCAWSVGTGAYEQYFGPGTRLTVT.

The genes are TRBV11-2 and TRBJ2-5; TRBD2 is a possible D gene (6 bases). CDR1 and CDR2 (germline): SGHAT, FQNNGV. Trimming removed 0 bases from V and 5 bases from J, with 13 bases in between. The CDR3 contains 15 residues. DNA for the CDR3: TGTGCCAGCAGCTTAGAGTACGGGGGTAGGGAGACCCAGTACTTC. This sequence encodes CASSLEYGGRETQYF.

Only one count was recorded for this clone. The chain combines TRBV12-3 or TRBV12-4 with TRBJ2-5; D gene unclear. The CDR3 is 12 residues long. Between the trimmed V and J ends, which lost 5 bases and 6 bases, there was a span of 10 bases. CDR3: CASSPQLKTQYF. The CDR3 bases are TGTGCCAGCAGTCCACAGCTTAAGACCCAGTACTTC.

This chain uses TRBV4-1 with TRBJ2-7, with no clear D. CDR3 length: 13 residues. The V end was cut by 0 bases, the J end by 4 bases, with 7 bases between. Germline V lookup: CDR1 MGHRA, CDR2 YSYEKL. The CDR3 region has the DNA TGCGCCAGCAGCCAAGATTTCAATTACGAGCAGTACTTC. It codes for CASSQDFNYEQYF.

This clone was seen a handful of times. J is TRBJ2-7 and V is TRBV7-3; 7 bases agree with TRBD1. The CDR3 has 15 amino acids. Germline values: CDR1 SGHTA, CDR2 FQGTGA. After removal of 2 bases from V and 2 bases from J, the junction contained 6 bases not matched to a gene. The CDR3 loop is CASSLLGGEAYEQYF. The CDR3 bases are TGTGCCAGCAGCTTATTAGGGGGCGAAGCCTACGAGCAGTACTTC.

The V and J genes are TRBV28 and TRBJ2-5; D may match TRBD1 or TRBD2 (5 bases each). The CDR3 loop spans 14 amino acids. From germline, CDR1 is MDHEN and CDR2 SYDVKM. Trimming left V 5 bases short and J 4 bases short, with 14 bases between. CDR3 sequence reads: CASSGRDGLETQYF. As DNA, the CDR3 is TGTGCCAGCAGTGGCCGGGACGGATTAGAGACCCAGTACTTC.

This clone was counted a few times. The chain carries TRBV12-3 or TRBV12-4 and TRBJ2-7; TRBD1 aligns across 8 bases. The CDR3 length is 12 residues. The junction had 3 bases not matched to a gene; V was cut back by 5 bases and J by 6 bases. DNA of the CDR3: TGTGCCAGCAGTCCGACAGGGGTCGAGCAGTACTTC. This gives the protein CASSPTGVEQYF.

The CDR3 DNA reads as TGTGCCAGCAGCTTAGCGCTCGAGGGTAGAGGCACTGAAGCTTTCTTT. Its translation is CASSLALEGRGTEAFF. The gene calls are TRBV7-9 and TRBJ1-1; D is uncertain. This CDR3 comprises 16 residues. V was shortened by 0 bases and J by 4 bases, with 15 bases between the two germline ends. Germline CDR1 and CDR2: SEHNR and FQNEAQ (reference sequence). Full variable domain (missing parts from reference TRBV7-9 and TRBJ1-1): DTGVSQNPRHKITKRGQNVTFRCDPISEHNRLYWYRQTLGQGPEFLTYFQNEAQLEKSRLLSDRFSAERPKGSFSTLEIQRTEQGDSAMYLCASSLALEGRGTEAFFGQGTRLTVV.

The genes are TRBV7-6 and TRBJ2-7, with 11 bases aligning to TRBD2. The length of the CDR3 is 16 residues. The V segment lost 4 bases and the J segment 0 bases; nucleotides outside the gene matches: 5. CDR1 is SGHVS and CDR2 is FNYEAQ in the germline V gene. CDR3 in amino acids: CASSSLAGGRSYEQYF. CDR3 nucleotide sequence: TGTGCCAGCAGCTCTCTAGCGGGGGGCCGCTCCTACGAGCAGTACTTC.

V and J are TRBV5-1 and TRBJ1-1, with 11 nucleotides matching TRBD1. CDR1 is SGHRS, CDR2 YFSETQ, per germline. The CDR3 is made up of 16 amino acids. After removal of 4 bases from V and 0 bases from J, the junction contained 5 bases not matched to a gene. CDR3 residues: CASSDRDRGMNTEAFF. CDR3 sequence (DNA): TGCGCCAGCAGCGACCGGGACAGGGGGATGAACACTGAAGCTTTCTTT.

The CDR3 nucleotides are TGTGCCACCAGTGACCGATCCGGGACAGGGGGTTCTGGGGCCAACGTCCTGACTTTC. It encodes CATSDRSGTGGSGANVLTF. The chain joins TRBV24-1 to TRBJ2-6; 11 nucleotides line up with TRBD1. V shed 4 bases and J 1 base; nucleotides not matched to a gene: 8. CDR1 and CDR2 (germline): KGHDR, SFDVKD. The CDR3 has 19 residues.

This clone has a handful of counts. CDR3 DNA sequence: TGTGCCAGCAGCCAAGAACCTAGCGGGTCCTACGAGCAGTACTTC. Translation: CASSQEPSGSYEQYF. The genes are TRBV4-2 and TRBJ2-7; 8 bases fit TRBD2. Trimming took 0 bases from V and 1 from J; bases not matched to a gene: 2. CDR3 length equals 15 residues. The V gene's germline CDR1 is LGHNA and CDR2 YNFKEQ.